This T cell receptor (beta chain) was documented in a study of T cell repertoires in aging, cancer and after chemotherapy. Study background: Paired samples before and after chemotherapy came from chronic lymphocytic leukemia patients on fludarabine- or bendamustine-based regimens. Findings and caveats of the study: Thymic emigration or peripheral T cell expansion may be impaired by lymphoid organ infiltration in hematological cancer. In cancer patients, declining TCR diversity with age involved lost richness and lost evenness. Median generation probability rose over the chemotherapy interval in each cancer cohort, suggesting rebound thymic output.

In the case of this clonotype: Its target is not known.

Amplification of TCR beta used genomic DNA extracted from peripheral blood. A mixed TRB-A/B primer pool amplified rearranged TRB by multiplex touch-down PCR. TCRdb ran MiXCR on the multiplex PCR reads and lists one entry per CDR3 protein. The data contain just under 9,500 distinct CDR3 sequences, about 25% of them seen just once; the ten biggest clones take up roughly 13%. This CDR3 has 20 residues. V was clipped by 6 bases and J by 2 bases; unmatched bases: 24. J is TRBJ2-7 and V is TRBV12-3 or TRBV12-4, with 8 bases that match TRBD2. The receptor's source is a human donor with a blood cancer. The donor label of this sample is uncertain. The specimen sequenced was blood. CDR3: CASSLKGGGRLLGAAYEQYF. CDR3 in DNA: TGTGCCAGCAGCCTCAAGGGGGGCGGGAGGCTATTGGGTGCGGCCTACGAGCAGTACTTC.